Following are 22 T cell receptor beta chains from one sample sequenced in a study of early T cells in non-severe SARS-CoV-2 infection. TCRdb re-derived calls from the 5' RACE reads in MiXCR, one entry per CDR3 protein. The sample yields fewer than 75,000 distinct CDR3 sequences, 20% to 25% seen once. Sequencing used whole blood, obtained at baseline. These receptors came from an adult who was a healthcare worker with PCR-confirmed SARS-CoV-2 infection or an uninfected control (not recorded which).

This clonotype has only a few counts. V usage is TRBV11-2 and J usage is TRBJ2-7; D tentatively reads TRBD1 or TRBD2 (5 bases each). The germline gives CDR1 SGHAT, CDR2 FQNNGV. The length of the CDR3 is 14 residues. The V end lost 5 bases, the J end lost 7 bases, and 18 bases lay between the germline ends. This CDR3 reads CASSRFRETGEQYF. The CDR3 DNA reads TGTGCCAGCAGCCGATTCAGGGAAACGGGGGAGCAGTACTTC. The variable domain in full, completed from reference TRBV11-2 and TRBJ2-7, reads EAGVAQSPRYKIIEKRQSVAFWCNPISGHATLYWYQQILGQGPKLLIQFQNNGVVDDSQLPKDRFSAERLKGVDSTLKIQPAKLEDSAVYLCASSRFRETGEQYFGPGTRLTVT.

This clonotype was detected ten times or more. The chain joins TRBV11-2 to TRBJ1-1, with TRBD1 matching 7 bases. CDR3 length: 12 amino acids. The germline gives CDR1 SGHAT, CDR2 FQNNGV. The V gene end was trimmed by 3 bases and the J gene end by 10 bases; junction bases not matched to a gene: 5. The CDR3 DNA is TGTGCCAGCAGCTTTACAGGGGTGGGAGCTTTCTTT. This codes for CASSFTGVGAFF.

Many counts were recorded for this clonotype. This chain joins TRBV18 and TRBJ2-1; D is ambiguous. V lost 6 bases, J lost 0 bases, and 12 bases lay in between. Germline CDR1 and CDR2: KGHSH and LQKENI. This CDR3 is 15 amino acids long. CDR3 sequence: CASSSRLPSYNEQFF. In DNA, the CDR3 is TGTGCCAGCTCGTCTAGACTCCCCTCCTACAATGAGCAGTTCTTC.

The chain employs TRBV18 and TRBJ1-4; TRBD1 agrees at 8 bases. The CDR3 is made up of 13 amino acids. V trimming: 5 bases; J trimming: 8 bases; junction bases outside the gene matches: 4. Looked up from germline, CDR1 is KGHSH and CDR2 is LQKENI. For the CDR3, the DNA is TGTGCCAGCTCAGGACAGGGAAGAGAAAAACTGTTTTTT. Translated, it gives CASSGQGREKLFF.

This clonotype was counted between two and nine times. The chain has TRBV30 and TRBJ1-1, with a weak D call TRBD1 (5 bases). CDR3 length: 14 amino acids. Trimming shortened V by 0 bases and J by 1 base, and 9 bases separated the two germline ends. Germline lookup yields CDR1 GTSNPN and CDR2 SVGIG (reference sequence). CDR3: CAWSVPGGNTEAFF. DNA of the CDR3: TGTGCCTGGAGTGTACCGGGGGGGAACACTGAAGCTTTCTTT.

This clonotype was seen only a few times. The rearrangement uses TRBV12-3 or TRBV12-4 and TRBJ2-2, with D unclear. The V gene lost 7 bases and the J gene lost 7 bases, with 13 bases spanning the gap. This CDR3 comprises 13 residues. DNA for the CDR3: TGTGCCAGCACTGCAGGTCGCGGCGGGGAGCTGTTTTTT. This codes for CASTAGRGGELFF.

This clonotype was counted a few times. The chain recombines TRBV18 with TRBJ2-7, with a weak D call TRBD2 (5 bases). CDR1 and CDR2 from the germline V gene are KGHSH and LQKENI. Trimming stripped 1 base from V and 3 bases from J, with 19 bases between. The CDR3 runs 17 residues. Here the CDR3 DNA reads TGTGCCAGCTCACCACGGAGGACTGCCGGACCTATCTACGAGCAGTACTTC. Residues: CASSPRRTAGPIYEQYF. Filled out from reference TRBV18 and TRBJ2-7, the complete variable domain reads NAGVMQNPRHLVRRRGQEARLRCSPMKGHSHVYWYRQLPEEGLKFMVYLQKENIIDESGMPKERFSAEFPKEGPSILRIQQVVRGDSAAYFCASSPRRTAGPIYEQYFGPGTRLTVT.

This clonotype was counted a few times. The chain couples TRBV12-3 or TRBV12-4 to TRBJ2-5; D gene ambiguous. Deletions cut 4 bases from V and 4 bases from J, with 13 bases between. The CDR3 totals 14 residues. CDR3 DNA sequence: TGTGCCAGCAGTTCGACCTTGCCCCCAGAGACCCAGTACTTC. Amino acids: CASSSTLPPETQYF.

In its sample, this clonotype was seen many times. The chain couples TRBV29-1 to TRBJ1-4; D call uncertain. Germline loops: CDR1 SQVTM, CDR2 ANQGSEA. The CDR3 sequence is 13 residues long. The ends were cut back, 4 bases at V and 5 bases at J, with 11 bases in the middle. The DNA of the CDR3 is TGCAGCGTTGCGGTCAGCTCAAATGAAAAACTGTTTTTT. Protein product: CSVAVSSNEKLFF.

CDR3 region: CASSLRPRETQYF. In DNA, the CDR3 is TGTGCCAGCAGCCTTCGACCGCGGGAGACCCAGTACTTC. The rearrangement uses TRBV5-6 and TRBJ2-5; D is ambiguous. From germline, CDR1 is SGHDT and CDR2 YYEEEE. This CDR3 is built from 13 residues. Trimming left V 4 bases short and J 5 bases short, with 12 bases between.

The chain has TRBV5-1 and TRBJ2-5; tentatively, D is TRBD2 (5 bases). Germline V gene lookup returns CDR1 SGHRS and CDR2 YFSETQ. Between the trimmed V and J ends, which lost 3 bases and 5 bases, there was a span of 14 bases. The CDR3 sequence is 14 residues long. Written as DNA, the CDR3 is TGCGCCAGCAGCTCCCTACTAGAATCGGAGACCCAGTACTTC. Encoded protein: CASSSLLESETQYF.

This clonotype came up a few times. V and J are TRBV3-1 and TRBJ2-1; D may be TRBD2 (6 bases). CDR1 and CDR2 from the germline V gene are LGHDT and YNNKEL (reference sequence). V was clipped by 7 bases and J by 2 bases, with 9 bases between them. The CDR3 has 13 residues. The DNA for the CDR3 is TGTGCCAGCATGTCGGGGGCCTACAATGAGCAGTTCTTC. It specifies CASMSGAYNEQFF.

This clonotype was seen a few times. An end of the junction does not agree with germline; a read error may underlie this. This chain links TRBV20-1 with TRBJ1-1; D is unresolved. The CDR3 totals 14 residues. Germline assignment: CDR1 DFQATT and CDR2 SNEGSKA (reference sequence). The CDR3 loop is CSARVVGLGTEAFF. The CDR3 DNA is TGCAGTGCCAGAGTGGTAGGGTTAGGCACTGAAGCTTTCTTT.

This clonotype has more than one count but fewer than ten. The chain uses TRBV12-3 or TRBV12-4 and TRBJ2-5, with D possibly matching TRBD2 (6 bases). The ends were cut back, 4 bases at V and 6 bases at J, with 21 bases in the middle. This CDR3 comprises 16 residues. The CDR3 protein is CASSSSRGSKGKTQYF. In DNA, the CDR3 is TGTGCCAGCAGTTCAAGCCGGGGGTCCAAAGGAAAGACCCAGTACTTC.

CDR3 in DNA: TGTGCCAGCAGTTTTGTAGGGTTGGGTACGCAGTATTTT. This sequence encodes CASSFVGLGTQYF. The V and J genes are TRBV12-3 or TRBV12-4 and TRBJ2-3; D unresolved. CDR3 length equals 13 residues. Trimming removed 3 bases from V and 8 bases from J, with 12 bases in between.

V and J are TRBV20-1 and TRBJ2-4; D might be TRBD1 or TRBD2, each matching 5 bases. Between the trimmed V and J ends, which lost 0 bases and 4 bases, there was a span of 13 bases. The CDR3 loop spans 15 amino acids. Germline lookup yields CDR1 DFQATT and CDR2 SNEGSKA (reference sequence). The CDR3 DNA is TGCAGTGCTAGAGATTTGAGGGGAACGAAAAACATTCAGTACTTC. Its protein is CSARDLRGTKNIQYF.

Many counts were recorded for this clonotype. This sequence joins TRBV12-3 or TRBV12-4 and TRBJ1-6; D is undetermined. V shed 1 base and J shed 11 bases, with 6 bases lying between them. The CDR3 extends over 12 amino acids. CDR3 protein: CASSLGVPPLHF. DNA for the CDR3: TGTGCCAGCAGTTTAGGGGTGCCACCCCTCCACTTT.

This clonotype came up many times. The chain employs TRBV27 and TRBJ1-6, with D maybe TRBD1 (6 bases). Germline CDR1 reads MNHEY; CDR2 reads SMNVEV (reference sequence). The CDR3 is 13 residues long. The V end was cut by 3 bases, the J end by 7 bases, with 7 bases between. CDR3 nucleotides: TGTGCCAGCAGTTTCGGACAGAATTCACCCCTCCACTTT. This sequence encodes CASSFGQNSPLHF.

In this sample, this clonotype turned up a few times. The J gene is TRBJ2-7, the V gene TRBV12-3 or TRBV12-4; D not certain. V shed 1 base and J shed 2 bases, with 6 bases lying between them. The CDR3 is 13 amino acids. In nucleotides, the CDR3 is TGTGCCAGCAGTTTAGGTTCGACCTACGAGCAGTACTTC. It codes for CASSLGSTYEQYF.

This chain links TRBV20-1 with TRBJ1-1; 9 bases agree with TRBD1. The CDR3 is 14 amino acids. After removal of 2 bases from V and 5 bases from J, the junction contained 6 bases not matched to a gene. From germline, CDR1 is DFQATT and CDR2 SNEGSKA (reference sequence). The CDR3 DNA reads as TGCAGTGCTAGACCAGGGACAGGGAGGACTGAAGCTTTCTTT. This codes for CSARPGTGRTEAFF.

This clonotype came up a few times. This chain joins TRBV12-3 or TRBV12-4 and TRBJ1-2; D gene uncertain. This CDR3 has 14 residues. The V end was cut by 3 bases, the J end by 0 bases, with 8 bases between. CDR3 bases: TGTGCCAGCAGTTTTACAGTAGCTAACTATGGCTACACCTTC. Encoded protein: CASSFTVANYGYTF.

This clonotype has only a few counts. The rearrangement joins TRBV11-2 to TRBJ2-3; a possible D gene is TRBD2 (6 bases). CDR3 length: 15 residues. V was cut by 1 base and J by 5 bases, with 13 bases left in between. CDR1 and CDR2 (germline): SGHAT, FQNNGV. CDR3 coding DNA: TGTGCCAGCAGCTTAGGTGCGGGACCTCTAGATACGCAGTATTTT. Protein sequence: CASSLGAGPLDTQYF. Using reference TRBV11-2 and TRBJ2-3 for the parts outside the CDR3, the full variable domain is EAGVAQSPRYKIIEKRQSVAFWCNPISGHATLYWYQQILGQGPKLLIQFQNNGVVDDSQLPKDRFSAERLKGVDSTLKIQPAKLEDSAVYLCASSLGAGPLDTQYFGPGTRLTVL.